Listed below are T cell receptor delta chains from one sample, sequenced in a study of Vδ1+ human thymocytes. TCRdb redid the clone calls on the multiplex PCR reads with CATT. The sample lists under 85,000 delta-chain clones, approximately 37% occurring once. The specimen was Vdelta1+ gamma-delta thymocytes from the thymus. These receptors were obtained from a boy under three years old who had congenital heart surgery. The CDR3 runs from the conserved cysteine through the conserved F or W. The order of the fields is D gene, clone size, J gene, V gene, CDR3 DNA, CDR3 protein. D genes are given only for firm matches. Clone sizes are given selectively: once, few, many, or a class where the clone is expanded.

D: TRDD3
size: NA
J: TRDJ1
V: TRDV1
DNA: TGTGCTCTTGGGGAACCTGGGGGATACATGCTGTACACCGATAAACTCATCTTT
CDR3: CALGEPGGYMLYTDKLIF

D: TRDD3
size: few
J: TRDJ1
V: TRDV1
DNA: TGTGCTCTTGGGGAATCCCAGAAGGATCCTAACCCTACTGGGGGATCTAGGCTTATCTTT
CDR3: CALGESQKDPNPTGGSRLIF

D: TRDD3
size: few
J: TRDJ1
V: TRDV1
DNA: TGTGCTCTTGGGGAACCGCCGTCCTACGACTCACCCACTGGGGGATACGTCCCCACCGATAAACTCATCTTT
CDR3: CALGEPPSYDSPTGGYVPTDKLIF

D: TRDD3
size: NA
J: TRDJ1
V: TRDV1
DNA: TGTGCTCTTGGGGAACTAAGACCCTGGGGGATACGCGAAAACACCGATAAACTCATCTTT
CDR3: CALGELRPWGIRENTDKLIF

D: NA
size: few
J: TRDJ1
V: TRDV1
DNA: TGTGCTCTTGGGCACCCTCGAGCCCCTGATAAACTCATCTTT
CDR3: CALGHPRAPDKLIF

D: TRDD3
size: NA
J: TRDJ1
V: TRDV1
DNA: TGTGCTCTTGGGGGACTACTTCCAACCTGGGGGATACGAGGTAAACTCATCTTT
CDR3: CALGGLLPTWGIRGKLIF

D: TRDD2
size: few
J: TRDJ1
V: TRDV1
DNA: TGTGCTCTTGGGGATCGCCTTCCTACTCACACCGATAAACTCATCTTT
CDR3: CALGDRLPTHTDKLIF

D: TRDD3
size: few
J: TRDJ1
V: TRDV1
DNA: TGTGCTCTTGGGGCCAGGAGGGGATACTTAGTTTCTTACACCGATAAACTCATCTTT
CDR3: CALGARRGYLVSYTDKLIF

D: NA
size: NA
J: TRDJ1
V: TRDV1
DNA: TGTGCTCTTGGGGGCCCTCTTGCGGCCATTACTGGCGATAAACTCATCTTT
CDR3: CALGGPLAAITGDKLIF

D: TRDD3
size: NA
J: TRDJ1
V: TRDV1
DNA: TGTGCTCTTGGGGAAAATCTCCCAGGGGAGCTTACTGGGGGATACTACACCGATAAACTCATCTTT
CDR3: CALGENLPGELTGGYYTDKLIF

D: NA
size: NA
J: TRDJ1
V: TRDV1
DNA: TGTGCTCTTGGGGAGCTTATGGGCCTCGATAAACTCATCTTT
CDR3: CALGELMGLDKLIF

D: TRDD3
size: NA
J: TRDJ1
V: TRDV1
DNA: TGTGCTCTTGGGGACCCCCACTCTTCTCCTTACTGGGGGATACCAGGCACCGATAAACTCATCTTT
CDR3: CALGDPHSSPYWGIPGTDKLIF

D: TRDD3
size: few
J: TRDJ1
V: TRDV1
DNA: TGTGCTCTTGGGGAATTGGCTGGCCTACTGGGGGATTCGTACACCGATAAACTCATCTTT
CDR3: CALGELAGLLGDSYTDKLIF

D: NA
size: NA
J: TRDJ1
V: TRDV1
DNA: TGTGCTCTTGGGAACCACCCCAAGCTCACTTATCGACACACCGATAAACTCATCTTT
CDR3: CALGNHPKLTYRHTDKLIF

D: TRDD3
size: few
J: TRDJ1
V: TRDV1
DNA: TGTGCTCTTGGGGGAACTAGAAGGTTCTCGGTGTTGGGGGATACTCCCGATAAACTCATCTTT
CDR3: CALGGTRRFSVLGDTPDKLIF

D: NA
size: few
J: TRDJ1
V: TRDV1
DNA: TGTGCTCTTGGGGAATTCCCTCGGTTACTGGGTGGGATGTACACCGATAAACTCATCTTT
CDR3: CALGEFPRLLGGMYTDKLIF

D: TRDD3
size: NA
J: TRDJ1
V: TRDV1
DNA: TGTGCTCTTGGGGAGACCCTTCCCGACTACTGGGGGATACAGAGGGACGCCGATAAACTCATCTTT
CDR3: CALGETLPDYWGIQRDADKLIF

D: TRDD3
size: few
J: TRDJ3
V: TRDV2
DNA: TGTGCCTGTGACAGATACTGGGGGATACAGATAGGGGACGCCTGGGACACCCGACAGATGTTTTTC
CDR3: CACDRYWGIQIGDAWDTRQMFF

D: TRDD3
size: few
J: TRDJ1
V: TRDV1
DNA: TGTGCTCTTGGGGAACTATCAGACTGGGGGATACTCCCGGGGCTCATCTTT
CDR3: CALGELSDWGILPGLIF

D: TRDD3
size: few
J: TRDJ1
V: TRDV1
DNA: TGTGCTCTTGGGGCCCTCCCAGGGAGGGATACGTGTAACGATAAACTCATCTTT
CDR3: CALGALPGRDTCNDKLIF

D: NA
size: few
J: TRDJ1
V: TRDV1
DNA: TGTGCTCTTGGGGATCGCGGAACTTCCCCCCAGTGCTGCCACACCCGGGAGTACACCGATAAACTCATCTTT
CDR3: CALGDRGTSPQCCHTREYTDKLIF

D: TRDD3
size: NA
J: TRDJ1
V: TRDV1
DNA: TGTGCTCTTGGGGCGCTATGGGGGATACGGGGCCACACCGATAAACTCATCTTT
CDR3: CALGALWGIRGHTDKLIF

D: NA
size: NA
J: TRDJ1
V: TRDV1
DNA: TGTGCTCTTGGGGAACACCCTAGGTGGGGCCCTACCGATAAACTCATCTTT
CDR3: CALGEHPRWGPTDKLIF

D: NA
size: few
J: TRDJ1
V: TRDV1
DNA: TGTGCTCTTGGGGGAACCCTACCGGGGTACACCGATAAACTCATCTTT
CDR3: CALGGTLPGYTDKLIF

D: TRDD3
size: NA
J: TRDJ1
V: TRDV1
DNA: TGTGCTCTTGGGCCGACGCGGCCTACCCGGGGATACCTGCCCACCACCGATAAACTCATCTTT
CDR3: CALGPTRPTRGYLPTTDKLIF

D: TRDD3
size: NA
J: TRDJ1
V: TRDV1
DNA: TGTGCTCTTGGGGATCATAACCCTATTTCCTGCTGTACTGGGGGATACGCCCAGTTTACTTCTCCCGATAAACTCATCTTT
CDR3: CALGDHNPISCCTGGYAQFTSPDKLIF

D: NA
size: few
J: TRDJ1
V: TRDV1
DNA: TGTGCTCTTGGGGAACTGTGGTCCTACGTTAGGATACCGTACACCGATAAACTCATCTTT
CDR3: CALGELWSYVRIPYTDKLIF

D: NA
size: NA
J: TRDJ1
V: TRDV1
DNA: TGTGCTCTTGGGGAACTGAGGGATCAGTACACCGATAAACTCATCTTT
CDR3: CALGELRDQYTDKLIF

D: TRDD2
size: NA
J: TRDJ1
V: TRDV1
DNA: TGTGCTCTTATAGTCCCCGGGTTTCCTACGCGGTACACCGATAACCTCATCTTT
CDR3: CALIVPGFPTRYTDNLIF

D: TRDD3
size: NA
J: TRDJ1
V: TRDV2
DNA: TGTGCCTCATCGGGGGGATACGCCCCCAGGACCGATAAACTCATCTTT
CDR3: CASSGGYAPRTDKLIF

D: TRDD3
size: few
J: TRDJ1
V: TRDV2
DNA: TGTGCCTGTGACACCGCGATGGGGGATACGCGTGAGGGGGCCGATAAACTCATCTTT
CDR3: CACDTAMGDTREGADKLIF

D: TRDD3
size: NA
J: TRDJ1
V: TRDV2
DNA: TGTGCCTGTGACTCCTTACTGGGGGGATACACCGATAAACTCATCTTT
CDR3: CACDSLLGGYTDKLIF

D: TRDD3
size: few
J: TRDJ1
V: TRDV1
DNA: TGTGCTCTTGGGGAGGTACTGGGGGACACCGATAAACTCATCTTT
CDR3: CALGEVLGDTDKLIF

D: TRDD3
size: NA
J: TRDJ1
V: TRDV1
DNA: TGTGCTCTTGGGGTCCACCCCCATGACTGGGGGATTGGGAGGGGTAAACTCATCTTT
CDR3: CALGVHPHDWGIGRGKLIF

D: TRDD3
size: NA
J: TRDJ1
V: TRDV1
DNA: TGTGCTCTTGGGGAACTATCCCTGGGGGACGATAAACTCATCTTT
CDR3: CALGELSLGDDKLIF

D: TRDD3
size: NA
J: TRDJ1
V: TRDV2
DNA: TGTGCCTGTGCTTCCTCTGGGGGATATGTCGATAAACTCATCTTT
CDR3: CACASSGGYVDKLIF

D: NA
size: NA
J: TRDJ1
V: TRDV1
DNA: TGTGCTCTTGGGGAACTAAGGGCCTTCCTACGAGTCAATACTGGGGGATCTAAACTCATCTTT
CDR3: CALGELRAFLRVNTGGSKLIF

D: TRDD3
size: NA
J: TRDJ1
V: TRDV1
DNA: TGTGCTCTTGGGGAAATCACTCGAGGGGGATACGGTAAACTCATCTTT
CDR3: CALGEITRGGYGKLIF

D: TRDD3
size: NA
J: TRDJ1
V: TRDV1
DNA: TGTGCTCTTGGGGAACTAAGGCGAACGGGGGATAATCAGCTCATCTTT
CDR3: CALGELRRTGDNQLIF

D: TRDD3
size: few
J: TRDJ1
V: TRDV1
DNA: TGTGCTCTTGGAGTAACGCTGGGGGATATACCGAAGGACGCCGATAAACTCATCTTT
CDR3: CALGVTLGDIPKDADKLIF

D: TRDD3
size: NA
J: TRDJ1
V: TRDV1
DNA: TGTGCTCTTGGGGAACTACAACTTGGAGTACTGGGGATACGCTGGTGCACCGATAAACTCATCTTT
CDR3: CALGELQLGVLGIRWCTDKLIF

D: NA
size: few
J: TRDJ1
V: TRDV1
DNA: TGTGCTCTTGGGGAAGCAGCCGGTGGTACCGATAAACTCATCTTT
CDR3: CALGEAAGGTDKLIF